This T cell receptor beta chain was recorded in a study of cytomegalovirus exposure and HLA in healthy donors. Study in general: Out of about 180 million T cells, an earlier analysis found some 110 million unique TCR beta sequences in total. Overall study findings and caveats: Under in vitro conditions, three CMV-associated chains were confirmed as specific for CMV antigens.

Regarding this clone: Its target is unknown.

CDR3 length equals 15 residues. Per the germline V gene, CDR1 is MDHEN and CDR2 is SYDVKM. V dropped 7 bases and J dropped 4; count of bases not matched to a gene: 9. Primers included in the PCR were 60 Vbeta and 13 Jbeta primers. Some clones are missing from TCRdb's copy, which holds only in-frame ones; the method was immunoSEQ multiplex PCR. The sample yields some 100,000 clones, about 72% seen once. The sequenced sample consisted of PBMCs. The clonotype originates from a man aged 45 to 65 in good health and CMV-seropositive. The chain joins TRBV28 to TRBJ2-2, with TRBD1 matching 7 bases. Written as DNA, the CDR3 is TGTGCCAGCAAGGGACAGCGATTTACCACCGGGGAGCTGTTTTTT. This sequence encodes CASKGQRFTTGELFF.